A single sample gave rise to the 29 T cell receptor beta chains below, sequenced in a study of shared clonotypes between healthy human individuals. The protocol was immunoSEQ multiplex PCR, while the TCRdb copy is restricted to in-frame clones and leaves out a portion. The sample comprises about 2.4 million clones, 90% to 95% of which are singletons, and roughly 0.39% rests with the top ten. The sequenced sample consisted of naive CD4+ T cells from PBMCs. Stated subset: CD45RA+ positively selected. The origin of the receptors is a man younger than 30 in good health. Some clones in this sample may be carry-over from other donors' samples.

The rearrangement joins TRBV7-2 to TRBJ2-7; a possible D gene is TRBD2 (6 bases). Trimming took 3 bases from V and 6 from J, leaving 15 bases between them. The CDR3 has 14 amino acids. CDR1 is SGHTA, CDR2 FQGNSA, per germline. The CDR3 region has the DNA TGTGCCAGCAGCTTTGGGTCGGGGGTTTTCGAGCAGTACTTC. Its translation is CASSFGSGVFEQYF.

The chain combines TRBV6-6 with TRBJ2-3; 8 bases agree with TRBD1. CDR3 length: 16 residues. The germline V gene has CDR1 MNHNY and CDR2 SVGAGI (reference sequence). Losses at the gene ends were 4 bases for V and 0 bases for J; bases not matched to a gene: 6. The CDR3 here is CASSSPGQASTDTQYF. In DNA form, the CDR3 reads TGTGCCAGCAGTTCCCCGGGACAGGCTAGCACAGATACGCAGTATTTT.

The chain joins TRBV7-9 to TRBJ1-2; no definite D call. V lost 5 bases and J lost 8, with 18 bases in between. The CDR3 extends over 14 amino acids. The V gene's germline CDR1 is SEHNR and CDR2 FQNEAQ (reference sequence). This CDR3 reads CASSNDWAGGGYTF. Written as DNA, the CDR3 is TGTGCCAGCAGCAACGACTGGGCGGGCGGCGGCTACACCTTC.

The CDR3 DNA reads TGTGCCACCAGCAGAGAGGGGTCACGCCGGCCGTTCTTC. Translating gives CATSREGSRRPFF. The V call is TRBV15, the J call TRBJ2-1; D ambiguous. Germline V gives CDR1 LNHNV, CDR2 YYDKDF (reference sequence). The CDR3 contains 13 residues. V lost 0 bases to trimming and J lost 15 bases, with 15 bases between them. Drawing the rest from reference TRBV15 and TRBJ2-1, the complete variable domain is DAMVIQNPRYQVTQFGKPVTLSCSQTLNHNVMYWYQQKSSQAPKLLFHYYDKDFNNEADTPDNFQSRRPNTSFCFLDIRSPGLGDTAMYLCATSREGSRRPFFGPGTRLTVL.

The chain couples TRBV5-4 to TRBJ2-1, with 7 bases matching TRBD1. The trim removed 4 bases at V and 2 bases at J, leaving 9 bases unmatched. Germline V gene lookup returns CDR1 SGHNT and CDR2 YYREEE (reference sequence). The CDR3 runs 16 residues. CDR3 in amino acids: CASSTKQGTTYNEQFF. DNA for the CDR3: TGTGCCAGCAGCACGAAACAGGGGACCACCTACAATGAGCAGTTCTTC.

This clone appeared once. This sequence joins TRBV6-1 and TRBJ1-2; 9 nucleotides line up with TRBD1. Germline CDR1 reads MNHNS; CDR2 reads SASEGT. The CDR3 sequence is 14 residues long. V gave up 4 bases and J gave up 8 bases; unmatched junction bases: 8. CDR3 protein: CASSGGTGYQGYTF. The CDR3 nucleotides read TGTGCCAGCAGTGGCGGGACAGGGTATCAGGGCTACACCTTC.

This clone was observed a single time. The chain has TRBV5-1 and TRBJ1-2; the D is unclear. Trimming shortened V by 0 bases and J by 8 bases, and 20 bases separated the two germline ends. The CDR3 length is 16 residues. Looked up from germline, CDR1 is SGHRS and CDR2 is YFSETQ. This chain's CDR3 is CASSLGGGRLTTGYTF. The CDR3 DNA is TGCGCCAGCAGCTTGGGGGGAGGCAGGCTGACGACAGGCTACACCTTC.

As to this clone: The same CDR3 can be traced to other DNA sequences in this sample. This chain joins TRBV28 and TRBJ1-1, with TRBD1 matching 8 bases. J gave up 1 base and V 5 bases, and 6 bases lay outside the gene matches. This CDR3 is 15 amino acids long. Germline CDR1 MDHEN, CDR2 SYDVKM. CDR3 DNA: TGTGCCAGCAGTCCCCAGGGGGCCGGGAACACTGAAGCTTTCTTT. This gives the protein CASSPQGAGNTEAFF.

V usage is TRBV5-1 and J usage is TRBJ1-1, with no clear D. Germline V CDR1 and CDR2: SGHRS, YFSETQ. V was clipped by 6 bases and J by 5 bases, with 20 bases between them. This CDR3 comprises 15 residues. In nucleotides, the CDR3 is TGCGCCAGCACAACTTTGCCGGGCCCCGGGACTGAAGCTTTCTTT. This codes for CASTTLPGPGTEAFF. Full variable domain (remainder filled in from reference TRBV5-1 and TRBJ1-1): KAGVTQTPRYLIKTRGQQVTLSCSPISGHRSVSWYQQTPGQGLQFLFEYFSETQRNKGNFPGRFSGRQFSNSRSEMNVSTLELGDSALYLCASTTLPGPGTEAFFGQGTRLTVV.

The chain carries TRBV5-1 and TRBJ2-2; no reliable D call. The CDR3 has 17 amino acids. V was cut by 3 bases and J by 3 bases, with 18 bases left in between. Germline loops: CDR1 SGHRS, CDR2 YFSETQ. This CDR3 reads CASSSPWANSYTGELFF. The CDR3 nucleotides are TGCGCCAGCAGCTCACCCTGGGCCAACAGTTACACCGGGGAGCTGTTTTTT.

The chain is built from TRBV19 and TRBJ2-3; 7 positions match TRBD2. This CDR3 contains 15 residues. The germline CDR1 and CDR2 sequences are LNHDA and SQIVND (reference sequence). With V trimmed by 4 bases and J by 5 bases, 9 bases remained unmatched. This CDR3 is CASSTTRWGGDTQYF. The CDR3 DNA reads TGTGCCAGTAGTACGACTAGGTGGGGGGGAGATACGCAGTATTTT.

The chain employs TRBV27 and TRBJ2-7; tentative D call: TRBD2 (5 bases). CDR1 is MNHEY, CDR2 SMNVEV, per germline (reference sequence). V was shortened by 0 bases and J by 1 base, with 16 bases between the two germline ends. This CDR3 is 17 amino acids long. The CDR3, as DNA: TGTGCCAGCAGTTTATCGAAGTGGAGCGGAACTTCCTACGAGCAGTACTTC. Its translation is CASSLSKWSGTSYEQYF.

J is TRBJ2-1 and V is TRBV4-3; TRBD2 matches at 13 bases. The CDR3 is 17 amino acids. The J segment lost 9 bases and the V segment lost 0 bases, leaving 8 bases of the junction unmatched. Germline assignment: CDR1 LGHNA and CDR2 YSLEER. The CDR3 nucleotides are TGCGCCAGCAGCCAAGACCGGACTAGCGGGAGAGTCGGTGAGCAGTTCTTC. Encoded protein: CASSQDRTSGRVGEQFF.

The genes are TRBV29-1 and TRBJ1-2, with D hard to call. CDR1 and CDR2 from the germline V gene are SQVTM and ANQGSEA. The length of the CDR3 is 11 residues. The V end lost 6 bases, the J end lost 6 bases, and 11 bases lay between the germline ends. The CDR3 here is CSVRTGDGYTF. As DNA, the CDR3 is TGCAGCGTGAGGACTGGGGATGGCTACACCTTC. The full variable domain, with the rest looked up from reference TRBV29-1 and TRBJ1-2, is SAVISQKPSRDICQRGTSLTIQCQVDSQVTMMFWYRQQPGQSLTLIATANQGSEATYESGFVIDKFPISRPNLTFSTLTVSNMSPEDSSIYLCSVRTGDGYTFGSGTRLTVV.

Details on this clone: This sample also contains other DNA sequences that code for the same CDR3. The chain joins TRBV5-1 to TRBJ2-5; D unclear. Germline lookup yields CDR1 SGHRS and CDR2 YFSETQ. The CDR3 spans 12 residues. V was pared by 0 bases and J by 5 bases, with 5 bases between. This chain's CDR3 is CASSLGWETQYF. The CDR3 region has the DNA TGCGCCAGCAGCTTGGGCTGGGAGACCCAGTACTTC.

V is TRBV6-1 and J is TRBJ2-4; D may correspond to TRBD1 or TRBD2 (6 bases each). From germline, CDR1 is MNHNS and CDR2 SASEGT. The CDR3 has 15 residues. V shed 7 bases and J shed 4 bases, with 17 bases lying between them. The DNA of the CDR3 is TGTGCCAGCACCCCTGGGGGGCAGGTGAAAAACATTCAGTACTTC. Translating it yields CASTPGGQVKNIQYF.

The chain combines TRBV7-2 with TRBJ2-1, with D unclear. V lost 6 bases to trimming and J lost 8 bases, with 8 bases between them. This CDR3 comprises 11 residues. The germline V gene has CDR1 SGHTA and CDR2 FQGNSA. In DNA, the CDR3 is TGTGCCAGCAGTTCCGAGCATGAGCAGTTCTTC. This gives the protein CASSSEHEQFF.

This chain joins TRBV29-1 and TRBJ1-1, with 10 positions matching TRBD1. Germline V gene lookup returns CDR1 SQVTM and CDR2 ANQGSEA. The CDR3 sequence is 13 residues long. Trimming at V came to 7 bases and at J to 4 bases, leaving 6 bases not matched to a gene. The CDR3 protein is CSADRGRATEAFF. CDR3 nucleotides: TGCAGCGCTGACAGGGGGCGCGCCACTGAAGCTTTCTTT.

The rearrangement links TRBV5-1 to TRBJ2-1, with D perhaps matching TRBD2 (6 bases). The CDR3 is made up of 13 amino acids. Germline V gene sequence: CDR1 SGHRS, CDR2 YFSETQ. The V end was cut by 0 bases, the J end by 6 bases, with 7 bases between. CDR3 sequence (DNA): TGCGCCAGCAGCTTGGGCGGGACCAATGAGCAGTTCTTC. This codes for CASSLGGTNEQFF.

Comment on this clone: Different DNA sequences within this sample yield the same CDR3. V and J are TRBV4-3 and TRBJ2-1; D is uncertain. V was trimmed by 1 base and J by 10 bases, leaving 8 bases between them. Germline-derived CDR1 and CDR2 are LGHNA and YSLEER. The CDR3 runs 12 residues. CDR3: CASSQVRAEQFF. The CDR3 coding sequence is TGCGCCAGCAGCCAAGTTAGGGCGGAGCAGTTCTTC.

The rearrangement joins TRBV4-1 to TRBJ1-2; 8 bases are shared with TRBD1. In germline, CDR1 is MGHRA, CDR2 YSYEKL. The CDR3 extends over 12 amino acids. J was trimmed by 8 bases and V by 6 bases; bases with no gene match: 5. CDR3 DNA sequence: TGCGCCAGCAGACAGGGGGTGAGCGGCTACACCTTC. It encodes CASRQGVSGYTF.

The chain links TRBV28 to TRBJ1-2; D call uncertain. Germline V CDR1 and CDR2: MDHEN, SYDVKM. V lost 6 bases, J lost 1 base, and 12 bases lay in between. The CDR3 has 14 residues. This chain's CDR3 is CASRRSDRNYGYTF. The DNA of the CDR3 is TGTGCCAGCAGGAGATCGGACCGTAACTATGGCTACACCTTC.

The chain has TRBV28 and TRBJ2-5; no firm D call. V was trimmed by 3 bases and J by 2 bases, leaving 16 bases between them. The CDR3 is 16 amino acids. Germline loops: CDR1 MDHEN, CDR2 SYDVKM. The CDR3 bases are TGTGCCAGCAGTTTTCCTGAAAAGACGACGCAAGAGACCCAGTACTTC. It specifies CASSFPEKTTQETQYF.

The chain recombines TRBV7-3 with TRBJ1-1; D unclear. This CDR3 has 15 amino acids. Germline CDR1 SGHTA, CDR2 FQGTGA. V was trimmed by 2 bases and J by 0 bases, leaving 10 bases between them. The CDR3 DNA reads TGTGCCAGCAGCTTACAGCCAGAAATGAACACTGAAGCTTTCTTT. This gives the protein CASSLQPEMNTEAFF.

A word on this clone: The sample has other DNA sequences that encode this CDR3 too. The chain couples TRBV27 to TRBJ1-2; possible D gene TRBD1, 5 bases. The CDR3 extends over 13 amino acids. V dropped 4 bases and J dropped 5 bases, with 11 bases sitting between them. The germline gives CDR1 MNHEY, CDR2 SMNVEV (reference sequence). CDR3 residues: CASSYRGFYGYTF. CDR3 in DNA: TGTGCCAGCAGTTACCGGGGGTTTTATGGCTACACCTTC.

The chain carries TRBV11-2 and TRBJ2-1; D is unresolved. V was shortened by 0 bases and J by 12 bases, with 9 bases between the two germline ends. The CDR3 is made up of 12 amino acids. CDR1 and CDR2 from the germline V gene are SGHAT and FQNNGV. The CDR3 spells CASSLEVGVQFF. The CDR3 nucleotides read TGTGCCAGCAGCTTAGAAGTAGGTGTGCAGTTCTTC.

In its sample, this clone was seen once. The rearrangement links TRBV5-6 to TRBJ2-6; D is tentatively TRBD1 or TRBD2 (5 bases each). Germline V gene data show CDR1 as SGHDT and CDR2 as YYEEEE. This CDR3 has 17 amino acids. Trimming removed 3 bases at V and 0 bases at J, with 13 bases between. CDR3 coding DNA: TGTGCCAGCAGCTACCTGGGACGGAACTCTGGGGCCAACGTCCTGACTTTC. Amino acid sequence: CASSYLGRNSGANVLTF.

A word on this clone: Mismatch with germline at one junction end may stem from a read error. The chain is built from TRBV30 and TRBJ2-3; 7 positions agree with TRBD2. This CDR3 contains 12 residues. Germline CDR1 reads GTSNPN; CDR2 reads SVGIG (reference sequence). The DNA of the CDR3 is TGTGCCTGGAGTGTACAGTTTGCGGGAGTACGGTTT. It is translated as CAWSVQFAGVRF. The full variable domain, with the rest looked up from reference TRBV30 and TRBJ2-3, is SQTIHQWPATLVQPVGSPLSLECTVEGTSNPNLYWYRQAAGRGLQLLFYSVGIGQISSEVPQNLSASRPQDRQFILSSKKLLLSDSGFYLCAWSVQFAGVRFGPGTRLTVL.

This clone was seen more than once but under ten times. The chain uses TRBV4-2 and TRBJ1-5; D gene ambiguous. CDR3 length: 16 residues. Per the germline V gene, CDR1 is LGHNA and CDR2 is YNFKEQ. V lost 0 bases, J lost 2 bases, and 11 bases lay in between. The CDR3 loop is CASSQDYQEGNQPQHF. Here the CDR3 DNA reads TGTGCCAGCAGCCAAGATTACCAGGAGGGCAATCAGCCCCAGCATTTT.